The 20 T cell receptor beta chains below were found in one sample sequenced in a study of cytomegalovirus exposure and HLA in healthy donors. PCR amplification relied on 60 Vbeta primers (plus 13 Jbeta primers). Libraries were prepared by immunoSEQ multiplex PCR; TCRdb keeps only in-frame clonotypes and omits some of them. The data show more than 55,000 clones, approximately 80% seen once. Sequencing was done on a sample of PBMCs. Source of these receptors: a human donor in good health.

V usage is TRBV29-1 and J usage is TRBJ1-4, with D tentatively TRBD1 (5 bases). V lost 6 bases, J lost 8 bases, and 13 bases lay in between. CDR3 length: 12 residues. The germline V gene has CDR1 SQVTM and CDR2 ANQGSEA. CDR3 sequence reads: CSVGGFGEKLFF. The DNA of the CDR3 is TGCAGCGTGGGGGGATTTGGAGAAAAACTGTTTTTT. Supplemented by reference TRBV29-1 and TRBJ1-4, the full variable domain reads SAVISQKPSRDICQRGTSLTIQCQVDSQVTMMFWYRQQPGQSLTLIATANQGSEATYESGFVIDKFPISRPNLTFSTLTVSNMSPEDSSIYLCSVGGFGEKLFFGSGTQLSVL.

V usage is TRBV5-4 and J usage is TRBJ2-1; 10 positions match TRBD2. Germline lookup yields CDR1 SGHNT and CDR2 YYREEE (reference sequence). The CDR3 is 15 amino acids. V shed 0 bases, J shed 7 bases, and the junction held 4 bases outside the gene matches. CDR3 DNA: TGTGCCAGCAGCTTGGATAGCGGGAGGTTAAATGAGCAGTTCTTC. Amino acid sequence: CASSLDSGRLNEQFF.

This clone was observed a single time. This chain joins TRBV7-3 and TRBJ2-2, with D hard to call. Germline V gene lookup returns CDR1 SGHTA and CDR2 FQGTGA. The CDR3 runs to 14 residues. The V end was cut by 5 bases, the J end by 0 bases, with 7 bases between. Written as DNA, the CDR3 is TGTGCCAGCAGCCTGCAGACGAACACCGGGGAGCTGTTTTTT. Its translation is CASSLQTNTGELFF.

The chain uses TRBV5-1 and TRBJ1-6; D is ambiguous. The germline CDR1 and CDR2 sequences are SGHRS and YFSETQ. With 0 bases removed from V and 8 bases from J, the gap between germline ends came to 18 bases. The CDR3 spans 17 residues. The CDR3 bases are TGCGCCAGCAGCTTGGCCCCGGCCGCAATAGCGGATTCACCCCTCCACTTT. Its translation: CASSLAPAAIADSPLHF.

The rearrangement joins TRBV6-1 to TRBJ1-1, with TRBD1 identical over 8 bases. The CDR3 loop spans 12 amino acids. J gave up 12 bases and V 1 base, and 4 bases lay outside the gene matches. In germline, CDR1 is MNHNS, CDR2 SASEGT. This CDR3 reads CASSEEGTGSFF. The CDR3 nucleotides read TGTGCCAGCAGTGAAGAAGGGACAGGCTCTTTCTTT.

The CDR3 coding sequence is TGTGCCAGCAGCTTAGCGTTGGGACAGACCTACGAGCAGTACTTC. Its protein is CASSLALGQTYEQYF. V gene TRBV7-2 combines with J gene TRBJ2-7; 7 bases line up with TRBD1. In germline, CDR1 is SGHTA, CDR2 FQGNSA. V was clipped by 0 bases and J by 2 bases; unmatched bases: 4. CDR3 length: 15 amino acids. Looking up the rest from reference TRBV7-2 and TRBJ2-7 gives the full variable domain: GAGVSQSPSNKVTEKGKDVELRCDPISGHTALYWYRQSLGQGLEFLIYFQGNSAPDKSGLPSDRFSAERTGGSVSTLTIQRTQQEDSAVYLCASSLALGQTYEQYFGPGTRLTVT.

The CDR3 DNA reads TGTGCCAGCAGCTTGCAGGGGGCGCGGGCAGGAAACACCATATATTTT. Translation: CASSLQGARAGNTIYF. V usage is TRBV5-4 and J usage is TRBJ1-3, with 8 bases matching TRBD1. The V gene end was trimmed by 1 base and the J gene end by 4 bases; junction bases not matched to a gene: 7. The CDR3 loop spans 16 amino acids. Germline assignment: CDR1 SGHNT and CDR2 YYREEE (reference sequence).

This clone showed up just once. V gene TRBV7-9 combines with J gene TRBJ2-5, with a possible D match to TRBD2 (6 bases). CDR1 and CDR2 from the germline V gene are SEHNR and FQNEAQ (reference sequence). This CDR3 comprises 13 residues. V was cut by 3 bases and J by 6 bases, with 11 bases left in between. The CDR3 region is CASSFFGSKTQYF. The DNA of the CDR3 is TGTGCCAGCAGCTTTTTCGGGAGTAAGACCCAGTACTTC.

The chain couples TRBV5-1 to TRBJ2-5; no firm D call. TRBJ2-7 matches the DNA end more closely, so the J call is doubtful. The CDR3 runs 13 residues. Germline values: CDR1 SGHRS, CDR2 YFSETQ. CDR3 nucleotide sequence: TGCGCCAGCAGGGAGATTGGCTCCTACGAGCAGTACTTC. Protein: CASREIGSYEQYF.

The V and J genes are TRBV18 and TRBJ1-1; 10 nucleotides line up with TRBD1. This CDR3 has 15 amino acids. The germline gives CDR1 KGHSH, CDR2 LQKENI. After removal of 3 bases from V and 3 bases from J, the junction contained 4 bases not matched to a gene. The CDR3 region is CASSPTGGVDTEAFF. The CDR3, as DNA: TGTGCCAGCTCACCGACAGGGGGCGTTGACACTGAAGCTTTCTTT.

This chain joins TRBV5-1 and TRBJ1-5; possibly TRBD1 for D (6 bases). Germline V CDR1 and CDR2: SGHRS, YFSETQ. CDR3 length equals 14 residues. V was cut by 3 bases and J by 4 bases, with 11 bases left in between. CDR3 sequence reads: CASSSGQSNQPQHF. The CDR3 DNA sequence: TGCGCCAGCAGCTCAGGACAGAGTAATCAGCCCCAGCATTTT. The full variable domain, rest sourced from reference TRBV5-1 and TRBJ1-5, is KAGVTQTPRYLIKTRGQQVTLSCSPISGHRSVSWYQQTPGQGLQFLFEYFSETQRNKGNFPGRFSGRQFSNSRSEMNVSTLELGDSALYLCASSSGQSNQPQHFGDGTRLSIL.

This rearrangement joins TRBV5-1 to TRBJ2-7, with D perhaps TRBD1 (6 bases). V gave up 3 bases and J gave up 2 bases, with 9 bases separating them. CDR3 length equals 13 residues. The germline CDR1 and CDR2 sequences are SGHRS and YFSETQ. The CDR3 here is CASSSGQTYEQYF. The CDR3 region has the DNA TGCGCCAGCAGCTCTGGACAGACCTACGAGCAGTACTTC.

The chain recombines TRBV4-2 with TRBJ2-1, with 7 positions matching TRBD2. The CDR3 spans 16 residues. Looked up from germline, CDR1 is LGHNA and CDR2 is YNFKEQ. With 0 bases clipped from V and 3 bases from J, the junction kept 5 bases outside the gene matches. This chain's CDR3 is CASSQESSGHYNEQFF. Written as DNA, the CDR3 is TGTGCCAGCAGCCAAGAGTCTAGCGGACACTACAATGAGCAGTTCTTC.

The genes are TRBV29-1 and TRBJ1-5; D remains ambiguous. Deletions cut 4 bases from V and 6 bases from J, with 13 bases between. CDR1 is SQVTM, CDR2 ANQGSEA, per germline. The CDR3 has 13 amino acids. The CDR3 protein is CSVVVDSGQPQHF. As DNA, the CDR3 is TGCAGCGTTGTGGTAGATTCAGGTCAGCCCCAGCATTTT.

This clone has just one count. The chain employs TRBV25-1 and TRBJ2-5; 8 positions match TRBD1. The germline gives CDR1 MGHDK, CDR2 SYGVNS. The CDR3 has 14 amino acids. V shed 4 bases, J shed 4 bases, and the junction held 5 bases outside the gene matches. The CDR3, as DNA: TGTGCCAGCAGTGCGCAGGGGGCTCGAGAGACCCAGTACTTC. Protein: CASSAQGARETQYF.

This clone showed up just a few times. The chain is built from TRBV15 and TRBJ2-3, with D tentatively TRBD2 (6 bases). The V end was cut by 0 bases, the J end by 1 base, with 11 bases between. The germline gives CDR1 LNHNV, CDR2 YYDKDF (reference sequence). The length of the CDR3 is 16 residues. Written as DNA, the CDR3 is TGTGCCACCAGCAGAGATGTTTGGGGGGGCACAGATACGCAGTATTTT. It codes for CATSRDVWGGTDTQYF.

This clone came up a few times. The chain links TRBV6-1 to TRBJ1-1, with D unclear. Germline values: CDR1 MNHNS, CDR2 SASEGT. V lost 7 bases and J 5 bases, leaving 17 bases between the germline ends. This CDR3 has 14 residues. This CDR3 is CASNVIGEWTEAFF. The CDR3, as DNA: TGTGCCAGCAATGTCATTGGGGAGTGGACTGAAGCTTTCTTT.

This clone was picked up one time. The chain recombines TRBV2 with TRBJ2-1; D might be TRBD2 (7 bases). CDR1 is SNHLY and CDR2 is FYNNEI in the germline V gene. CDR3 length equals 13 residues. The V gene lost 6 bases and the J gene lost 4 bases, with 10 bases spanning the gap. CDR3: CASSGGPYNEQFF. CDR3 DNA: TGTGCCAGCAGCGGGGGGCCTTACAATGAGCAGTTCTTC.

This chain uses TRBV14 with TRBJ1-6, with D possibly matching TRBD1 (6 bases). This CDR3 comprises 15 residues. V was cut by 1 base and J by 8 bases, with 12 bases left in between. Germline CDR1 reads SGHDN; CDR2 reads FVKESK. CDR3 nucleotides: TGTGCCAGCAGCCAAGCCACAGGGTGGTATTCACCCCTCCACTTT. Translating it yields CASSQATGWYSPLHF.

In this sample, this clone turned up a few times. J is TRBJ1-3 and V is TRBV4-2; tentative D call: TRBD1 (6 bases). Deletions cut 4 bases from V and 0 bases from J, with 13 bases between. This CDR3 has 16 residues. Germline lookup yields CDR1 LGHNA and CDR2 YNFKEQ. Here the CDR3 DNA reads TGTGCCAGCAGCCTTAACAGGGAAATCTCTGGAAACACCATATATTTT. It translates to CASSLNREISGNTIYF.